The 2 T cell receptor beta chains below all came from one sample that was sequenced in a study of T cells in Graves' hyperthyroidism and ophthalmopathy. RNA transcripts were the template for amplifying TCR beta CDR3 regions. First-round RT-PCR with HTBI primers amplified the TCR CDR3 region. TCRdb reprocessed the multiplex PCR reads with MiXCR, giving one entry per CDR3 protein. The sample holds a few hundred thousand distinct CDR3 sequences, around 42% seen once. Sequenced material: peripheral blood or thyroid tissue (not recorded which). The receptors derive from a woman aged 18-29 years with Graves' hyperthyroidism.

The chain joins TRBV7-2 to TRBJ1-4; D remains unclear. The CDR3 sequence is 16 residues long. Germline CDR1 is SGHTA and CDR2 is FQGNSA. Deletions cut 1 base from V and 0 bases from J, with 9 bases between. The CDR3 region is CASSLGRIATNEKLFF. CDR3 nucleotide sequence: TGTGCCAGCAGCTTAGGCAGGATTGCAACTAATGAAAAACTGTTTTTT. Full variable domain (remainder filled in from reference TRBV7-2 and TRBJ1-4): GAGVSQSPSNKVTEKGKDVELRCDPISGHTALYWYRQSLGQGLEFLIYFQGNSAPDKSGLPSDRFSAERTGGSVSTLTIQRTQQEDSAVYLCASSLGRIATNEKLFFGSGTQLSVL.

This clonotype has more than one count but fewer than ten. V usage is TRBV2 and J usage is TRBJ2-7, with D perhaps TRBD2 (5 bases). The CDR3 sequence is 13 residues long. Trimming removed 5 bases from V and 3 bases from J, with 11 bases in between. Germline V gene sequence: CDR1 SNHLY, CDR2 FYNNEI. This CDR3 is CASSRDYYYEQYF. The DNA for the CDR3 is TGTGCCAGCAGTCGTGACTACTACTACGAGCAGTACTTC.